This T cell receptor (beta chain) was sequenced during a study of T cells after yellow fever vaccination. Study background: Fractions of low cell number were prepared using SMART-Seq v4 Ultra Low Input.

Remarks on this clonotype: What it recognizes is unknown.

TCRdb called the 5' RACE reads again in MiXCR, with one record for every CDR3 protein. In the table there are 300,000 to 400,000 distinct CDR3 sequences, roughly 8.4% of which are singletons. V shed 4 bases, J shed 2 bases, and the junction held 8 bases outside the gene matches. Germline V gene data show CDR1 as SGHRS and CDR2 as YFSETQ. The CDR3 totals 15 residues. Points from the study as a whole: The secondary T-cell response peaked on day 5, not day 15, but was weaker.

This chain connects TRBV5-1 to TRBJ2-7; TRBD2 matches 8 bases. Material: PBMCs, obtained about 49 days after the first yellow fever vaccination. This sequence was found in a man aged 18 to 29 who received the YFV17D yellow fever vaccine. CDR3 in DNA: TGCGCCAGCAGCGGTCCTAGCGGGCGTCCCTACGAGCAGTACTTC. Its translation is CASSGPSGRPYEQYF.